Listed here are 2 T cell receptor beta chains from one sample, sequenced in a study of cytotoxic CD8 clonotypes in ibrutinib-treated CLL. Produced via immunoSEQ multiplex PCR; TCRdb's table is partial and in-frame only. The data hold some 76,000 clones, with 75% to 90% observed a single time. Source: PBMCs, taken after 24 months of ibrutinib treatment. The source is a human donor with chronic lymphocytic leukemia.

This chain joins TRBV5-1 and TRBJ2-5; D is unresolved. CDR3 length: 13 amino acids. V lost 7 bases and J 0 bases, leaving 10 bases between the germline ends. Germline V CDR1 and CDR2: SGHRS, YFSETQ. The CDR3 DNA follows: TGCGCCAGCCGATTACAAGACCAAGAGACCCAGTACTTC. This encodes CASRLQDQETQYF.

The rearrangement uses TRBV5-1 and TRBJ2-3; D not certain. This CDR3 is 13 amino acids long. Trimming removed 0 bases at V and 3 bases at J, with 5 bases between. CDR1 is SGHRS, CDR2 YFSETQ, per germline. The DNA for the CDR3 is TGCGCCAGCAGCTTGGATCAGACAGATACGCAGTATTTT. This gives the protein CASSLDQTDTQYF.